The 16 T cell receptor beta chains given below trace back to one sample, sequenced in a study of T cell clonality in common variable immunodeficiency. Here immunoSEQ multiplex PCR was the method, and the copy in TCRdb shows in-frame clones only, minus some. The sample yields approximately 21,000 clones, without any singletons. Their target antigens are unknown. Study-level results: In common variable immunodeficiency, TCR beta chains reportedly carried fewer deletions and N-nucleotide insertions.

Sample: peripheral blood mononuclear cells. These receptors were obtained from a human donor with common variable immunodeficiency.

The table lists this clone with a few counts. The read finishes 3 residues shy of the CDR3 end, and the germline J gene is used to complete it. The chain combines TRBV19 with TRBJ2-2, with TRBD1 as a possible D gene (6 bases). Trimming took off 7 bases at V and 1 base at J, with 13 bases between the two ends. This CDR3 has 15 residues. From germline, CDR1 is LNHDA and CDR2 SQIVND (reference sequence). The CDR3 is CASTTTGKNTGELFF. The CDR3 bases that were read are TGTGCCAGTACCACGACAGGAAAGAACACCGGGGAG.

Turning to this clone: The missing CDR3 end, 3 residues past where the read stops, is filled in from the germline J gene. The chain links TRBV6-1 to TRBJ1-5, with TRBD1 as a possible D gene (5 bases). The length of the CDR3 is 15 residues. Trimming took 1 base from V and 1 from J, leaving 8 bases between them. Germline V CDR1 and CDR2: MNHNS, SASEGT. This chain's CDR3 is CASSEGQGSNQPQHF. The DNA read from the CDR3 is TGTGCCAGCAGTGAAGGGCAGGGAAGCAATCAGCCC.

This clone was picked up a small number of times. The read falls 3 residues short of the CDR3 end, and the missing part is taken from the germline J gene. This chain links TRBV7-7 with TRBJ2-1; D gene unclear. V lost 5 bases, J lost 2 bases, and 16 bases lay in between. The CDR3 sequence is 16 residues long. The germline V gene has CDR1 SSHAT and CDR2 FNYEAQ (reference sequence). This CDR3 is CASSPRTETAYNEQFF. The sequenced CDR3 bases are TGTGCCAGCAGCCCCAGAACAGAAACCGCCTACAATGAG. Filled out from reference TRBV7-7 and TRBJ2-1, the complete variable domain reads GAGVSQSPRYKVTKRGQDVTLRCDPISSHATLYWYQQALGQGPEFLTYFNYEAQPDKSGLPSDRFSAERPEGSISTLTIQRTEQRDSAMYRCASSPRTETAYNEQFFGPGTRLTVL.

Of note for this clone: The read ends 3 residues before the CDR3 terminus; that terminus is restored from the germline J gene. V gene TRBV20-1 combines with J gene TRBJ1-5; D not resolved. CDR3 length: 15 residues. CDR1 and CDR2 (germline): DFQATT, SNEGSKA (reference sequence). V was cut by 3 bases and J by 3 bases, with 15 bases left in between. The CDR3: CSARDARNNNQPQHF. CDR3 bases read: TGCAGTGCTAGGGATGCCAGGAATAACAATCAGCCC.

This clone was detected only a few times. The CDR3 extends 3 residues past the end of the read, so its final part is completed from the germline J gene. J is TRBJ1-2 and V is TRBV7-2, with D hard to call. The CDR3 is 13 residues long. The ends were cut back, 3 bases at V and 2 bases at J, with 7 bases in the middle. Germline V gene data show CDR1 as SGHTA and CDR2 as FQGNSA. The CDR3 protein is CASSFQENYGYTF. Partial CDR3 DNA: TGTGCCAGCAGCTTTCAGGAGAACTATGGC. Looking up the rest from reference TRBV7-2 and TRBJ1-2 gives the full variable domain: GAGVSQSPSNKVTEKGKDVELRCDPISGHTALYWYRQSLGQGLEFLIYFQGNSAPDKSGLPSDRFSAERTGGSVSTLTIQRTQQEDSAVYLCASSFQENYGYTFGSGTRLTVV.

This clone was counted between two and nine times. The read terminates 3 residues ahead of where the CDR3 ends, so the germline J gene completes it. This chain links TRBV19 with TRBJ2-5, with TRBD2 as a possible D gene (6 bases). V was clipped by 4 bases and J by 4 bases, with 10 bases between them. The CDR3 extends over 13 amino acids. Germline V lookup: CDR1 LNHDA, CDR2 SQIVND (reference sequence). Here the CDR3 reads CASSNLGGETQYF. CDR3 bases read: TGTGCCAGTAGTAACTTGGGGGGAGAGACC.

In the case of this clone: The CDR3 goes on 3 residues after the read ends, and that part is filled in from the germline J gene. V usage is TRBV19 and J usage is TRBJ1-3; D not resolved. V lost 3 bases to trimming and J lost 2 bases, with 8 bases between them. There are 14 residues in the CDR3. The V gene's germline CDR1 is LNHDA and CDR2 SQIVND (reference sequence). The part of the CDR3 DNA that was read is TGTGCCAGTAGTATGGCCGTCACTGGAAACACC. Translation gives CASSMAVTGNT. The whole CDR3 region reads CASSMAVTGNTIYF.

This clone occurred a few times. The DNA ends 3 residues before the CDR3 does, and the rest of the CDR3 is filled in from the germline J gene. This rearrangement joins TRBV19 to TRBJ1-6, with a weak D call TRBD1 (6 bases). V was pared by 3 bases and J by 10 bases, with 10 bases between. CDR3 size: 13 residues. CDR1 and CDR2 from the germline V gene are LNHDA and SQIVND (reference sequence). CDR3 bases read: TGTGCCAGTAGTATTTCGGACAGCTCACCC. Protein product: CASSISDSSP. The whole CDR3 protein reads CASSISDSSPLHF.

Concerning this clone itself: The CDR3 end lies 3 residues beyond the end of the read and is filled in from the germline J gene. This chain connects TRBV2 to TRBJ2-3; 12 positions match TRBD2. Germline assignment: CDR1 SNHLY and CDR2 FYNNEI. Unmatched junction bases numbered 4, after V lost 6 bases and J lost 0 bases. This CDR3 is built from 16 residues. The CDR3: CASSLAGGTSTDTQYF. CDR3 bases read: TGTGCCAGCAGCCTAGCGGGGGGGACTAGCACAGATACG.

This clone was counted only a few times. The CDR3 protein is CASSYSGETQYF. CDR3 DNA (partial): TGTGCCAGCAGCTACTCGGGGGAGACC. V is TRBV7-9 and J is TRBJ2-5; possible D gene TRBD2, 5 bases. The read gets to within 3 residues of the CDR3 end, and the germline J gene fills in the rest. The germline V gene encodes CDR1 SEHNR and CDR2 FQNEAQ (reference sequence). The V end was cut by 4 bases, the J end by 5 bases, with 8 bases between. The CDR3 runs to 12 residues. Full variable domain (outside the CDR3, taken from reference TRBV7-9 and TRBJ2-5): DTGVSQNPRHKITKRGQNVTFRCDPISEHNRLYWYRQTLGQGPEFLTYFQNEAQLEKSRLLSDRFSAERPKGSFSTLEIQRTEQGDSAMYLCASSYSGETQYFGPGTRLLVL.

This clone was recorded a few times. With the read ending 3 residues before the CDR3 end, the germline J gene is used to fill in that end. This chain links TRBV13 with TRBJ2-1; weak D call: TRBD2 (6 bases). This CDR3 is 16 amino acids long. The germline V and J ends were trimmed by 2 bases and 0 bases, with 11 bases remaining between them. Per the germline V gene, CDR1 is PRHDT and CDR2 is FYEKMQ (reference sequence). Partial CDR3 DNA: TGTGCCAGCAGCTTATGGGGGGATAGCTCCTACAATGAG. It is translated as CASSLWGDSSYNE. The CDR3 reads in full as CASSLWGDSSYNEQFF.

Comments on this clone: Coverage ceases 3 residues before the CDR3 finishes, and the germline J gene fills in the end. The chain combines TRBV2 with TRBJ2-7, with 10 bases that match TRBD1. From germline, CDR1 is SNHLY and CDR2 FYNNEI. After removal of 10 bases from V and 4 bases from J, the junction contained 4 bases not matched to a gene. CDR3 length: 12 amino acids. The part of the CDR3 DNA that was read is TGTGCCATTGGACAGGGGGTTTACGAG. Translation gives CAIGQGVYE. The CDR3 in full is CAIGQGVYEQYF.

Worth noting for this clone: The sequence runs out 3 residues before the end of the CDR3; the remainder is reconstructed from the germline J gene. This chain connects TRBV19 to TRBJ2-2, with TRBD2 matching 12 bases. The CDR3 runs to 18 residues. The V gene's germline CDR1 is LNHDA and CDR2 SQIVND (reference sequence). Unmatched junction bases numbered 6, after V lost 3 bases and J lost 1 base. Partial CDR3 DNA: TGTGCCAGTAGTATGAGCCTAGCGGGAGGGAAGAACACCGGGGAG. Translation: CASSMSLAGGKNTGE. The whole CDR3 sequence reads CASSMSLAGGKNTGELFF.

This clone turned up a few times. The sequenced fragment ends 3 residues before the CDR3 boundary, so the rest is inferred from the germline J gene. The chain carries TRBV18 and TRBJ2-1; 7 positions agree with TRBD1. Germline V gives CDR1 KGHSH, CDR2 LQKENI. The CDR3 has 14 residues. With 1 base clipped from V and 7 bases from J, the junction kept 4 bases outside the gene matches. CDR3 amino acids: CASSPLTTGNEQFF. CDR3 bases read: TGTGCCAGCTCACCACTAACGACAGGGAATGAG.

Only a few counts were recorded for this clone. Germline and junction disagree at one end, which may indicate a read error. This CDR3 is CASSGASLETQYF. The part of the CDR3 DNA that was read is TGTGCTAGCAGCGGGGCCTCGCTCGAGACC. The chain links TRBV7-7 to TRBJ2-5; TRBD2 agrees at 7 bases. With the read ending 3 residues before the CDR3 end, the germline J gene is used to fill in that end. This CDR3 spans 13 amino acids. Germline CDR1 reads SSHAT; CDR2 reads FNYEAQ (reference sequence).

This clone was seen a few times. The CDR3 end is not reached by the read, which stops 3 residues before it; the germline J gene fills it in. The chain employs TRBV19 and TRBJ2-7; 10 nucleotides line up with TRBD2. The V gene end was trimmed by 5 bases and the J gene end by 1 base; junction bases not matched to a gene: 5. This CDR3 region has 15 residues. Germline-derived CDR1 and CDR2 are LNHDA and SQIVND (reference sequence). CDR3 loop: CASSPQLAGSYEQYF. The covered CDR3 bases are TGTGCCAGTAGTCCTCAACTAGCGGGGTCCTACGAG.